The clone carrying this T cell receptor (delta chain) was counted between two and nine times. A far larger clone is just one base off, so this is likely a read error. The same CDR3 arises from other DNA sequences in this sample as well. TCRdb re-processed the RT-PCR reads using CATT. The sample contains about 1,300 delta-chain clones, about 30% of which appear only once. The sample comes from a study of gamma-delta T cells after stem cell transplantation. Specimen: gamma-delta T cells. The sequence was collected from a human donor. It is not recorded whose cells these are; they may come from a transplant donor.

The CDR3 DNA is TGTGCCCTTGGGGAACTTGGTTACAAGGGGTTACTGGGGGCTTCTACCGATAAACTCATCTTT. This gives the protein CALGELGYKGLLGASTDKLIF. This chain connects TRDV1 to TRDJ1; 8 positions agree with TRDD3. The CDR3 covers 21 residues. Germline V gene lookup returns CDR1 TSWWSYY and CDR2 QGS.